This passage covers 16 T cell receptor beta chains from one sample sequenced in a study of cytotoxic CD8 clonotypes in ibrutinib-treated CLL. Clones were sequenced by immunoSEQ multiplex PCR, and TCRdb holds only the in-frame ones, with some missing. This sample yields approximately 25,000 clones, of which nearly 70% are seen a single time; around 54% belongs to the top ten. Here the sequenced sample was PBMCs, taken at disease progression, from a patient treated with ibrutinib. These TCRs come from a human donor with chronic lymphocytic leukemia.

CDR3 residues: CASSIMSLGAYEQYF. In DNA, the CDR3 is TGTGCCAGTAGTATAATGTCGCTTGGGGCCTACGAGCAGTACTTC. The chain employs TRBV19 and TRBJ2-7; D is unclear. The length of the CDR3 is 15 residues. Germline-derived CDR1 and CDR2 are LNHDA and SQIVND (reference sequence). Between the trimmed V and J ends, which lost 2 bases and 2 bases, there was a span of 13 bases.

The chain is built from TRBV5-1 and TRBJ2-7, with 7 bases that match TRBD1. The germline V gene encodes CDR1 SGHRS and CDR2 YFSETQ. V shed 7 bases and J 2 bases; nucleotides not matched to a gene: 6. The CDR3 is 13 residues long. CDR3 bases: TGCGCCAGCCGGGACAGTCTTACCTACGAGCAGTACTTC. Translation: CASRDSLTYEQYF.

The rearrangement joins TRBV7-9 to TRBJ1-4; D possibly corresponds to TRBD1 (5 bases). Germline CDR1 and CDR2: SEHNR and FQNEAQ (reference sequence). The CDR3 spans 16 residues. V was pared by 4 bases and J by 0 bases, with 12 bases between. The CDR3 region is CASSSTERSTNEKLFF. In DNA form, the CDR3 reads TGTGCCAGCAGCTCGACAGAAAGATCAACTAATGAAAAACTGTTTTTT.

CDR3 residues: CASSLASGGAYNEQFF. CDR3 coding DNA: TGTGCCAGCAGCTTAGCCAGCGGGGGGGCCTACAATGAGCAGTTCTTC. The gene calls are TRBV11-2 and TRBJ2-1; 10 bases line up with TRBD2. The CDR3 is 16 amino acids. With V trimmed by 1 base and J by 2 bases, 2 bases remained unmatched. The germline V gene encodes CDR1 SGHAT and CDR2 FQNNGV.

In its sample, this clone was seen a few times. V usage is TRBV5-1 and J usage is TRBJ2-6; D ambiguous. From germline, CDR1 is SGHRS and CDR2 YFSETQ. The length of the CDR3 is 14 residues. Trimming took off 3 bases at V and 0 bases at J, with 4 bases between the two ends. The CDR3 reads CASSSDSGANVLTF. CDR3 sequence (DNA): TGCGCCAGCAGCTCAGACTCTGGGGCCAACGTCCTGACTTTC.

This sequence joins TRBV29-1 and TRBJ1-5; 9 bases fit TRBD1. V was pared by 4 bases and J by 6 bases, with 7 bases of the junction left unmatched. The CDR3 is made up of 14 amino acids. Germline assignment: CDR1 SQVTM and CDR2 ANQGSEA. CDR3 loop: CSVGGQGGFQPQHF. CDR3 DNA: TGCAGCGTTGGGGGACAGGGAGGTTTTCAGCCCCAGCATTTT.

V usage is TRBV5-1 and J usage is TRBJ2-1; D is undetermined. The CDR3 length is 12 residues. The V gene lost 2 bases and the J gene lost 11 bases, with 11 bases spanning the gap. In germline, CDR1 is SGHRS, CDR2 YFSETQ. CDR3 bases: TGCGCCAGCAGCTTAGTTGGGGATAAGCAGTTCTTC. This encodes CASSLVGDKQFF. Supplemented by reference TRBV5-1 and TRBJ2-1, the full variable domain reads KAGVTQTPRYLIKTRGQQVTLSCSPISGHRSVSWYQQTPGQGLQFLFEYFSETQRNKGNFPGRFSGRQFSNSRSEMNVSTLELGDSALYLCASSLVGDKQFFGPGTRLTVL.

The chain joins TRBV5-1 to TRBJ2-3; D may be TRBD2 (5 bases). This CDR3 region has 12 residues. V dropped 3 bases and J dropped 9 bases, with 11 bases sitting between them. Per the germline V gene, CDR1 is SGHRS and CDR2 is YFSETQ. CDR3 sequence (DNA): TGCGCCAGCAGCTGGACTGAAGGAACGCAGTATTTT. Amino acid sequence: CASSWTEGTQYF.

This clone was seen ten or more times. The genes are TRBV29-1 and TRBJ1-2; D remains ambiguous. Trimming cost V 4 bases and J 8 bases, with 11 bases left between them. This CDR3 is 11 amino acids long. Looked up from germline, CDR1 is SQVTM and CDR2 is ANQGSEA. The CDR3 DNA sequence: TGCAGCGTTGTCAGGAATGGCGGCTACACCTTC. This sequence encodes CSVVRNGGYTF.

This clone appeared once. The chain joins TRBV7-9 to TRBJ1-3; 7 nucleotides align to TRBD1. Unmatched junction bases numbered 1, after V lost 2 bases and J lost 3 bases. The CDR3 sequence is 14 residues long. CDR1 and CDR2 (germline): SEHNR, FQNEAQ (reference sequence). Written as DNA, the CDR3 is TGTGCCAGCAGCTTACAGGGGGGTGGAAACACCATATATTTT. Encoded protein: CASSLQGGGNTIYF.

V and J are TRBV19 and TRBJ1-1; 7 bases agree with TRBD1. The germline V gene has CDR1 LNHDA and CDR2 SQIVND (reference sequence). The CDR3 totals 13 residues. V dropped 7 bases and J dropped 4; count of bases not matched to a gene: 6. The CDR3 spells CASTQTGATEAFF. The DNA of the CDR3 is TGTGCCAGTACCCAAACAGGGGCCACTGAAGCTTTCTTT.

This chain links TRBV7-3 with TRBJ2-2; possibly TRBD2 for D (7 bases). Germline V gene sequence: CDR1 SGHTA, CDR2 FQGTGA. The CDR3 totals 15 residues. Trimming took 1 base from V and 2 from J, leaving 8 bases between them. CDR3 sequence: CASSLSGGNTGELFF. The CDR3 DNA sequence: TGTGCCAGCAGCTTAAGCGGGGGCAACACCGGGGAGCTGTTTTTT.

J is TRBJ1-1 and V is TRBV25-1; D ambiguous. Trimming took 3 bases from V and 7 from J, leaving 12 bases between them. Germline CDR1 MGHDK, CDR2 SYGVNS. This CDR3 contains 13 residues. DNA of the CDR3: TGTGCCAGCAGTGACTCGCTCGAAGTTGAAGCTTTCTTT. Its translation: CASSDSLEVEAFF.

This clone was seen just once. The V call is TRBV7-9, the J call TRBJ2-1; 10 positions agree with TRBD1. Per germline, CDR1 SEHNR and CDR2 FQNEAQ (reference sequence). The trim removed 4 bases at V and 4 bases at J, leaving 4 bases unmatched. The CDR3 contains 15 residues. The CDR3 DNA reads as TGTGCCAGCAGCTCACCGGGACAGGGGTACAATGAGCAGTTCTTC. It encodes CASSSPGQGYNEQFF.

The J gene is TRBJ2-4, the V gene TRBV7-6, with 10 bases lining up with TRBD1. CDR1 and CDR2 (germline): SGHVS, FNYEAQ. The V and J ends lost 5 bases and 6 bases, in that order; junction bases with no gene match: 4. The CDR3 is 14 amino acids. CDR3 region: CASSPRDRGNIQYF. The CDR3 region has the DNA TGTGCCAGCAGCCCCCGGGACAGGGGAAACATTCAGTACTTC.

The chain combines TRBV6-4 with TRBJ1-2, with 7 nucleotides matching TRBD1. The CDR3 consists of 14 residues. Germline values: CDR1 MRHNA, CDR2 SNTAGT. V shed 0 bases, J shed 8 bases, and the junction held 6 bases outside the gene matches. Here the CDR3 DNA reads TGTGCCAGCAGTGACTCCCCAGGGACAGACGGCTACACCTTC. It is translated as CASSDSPGTDGYTF.